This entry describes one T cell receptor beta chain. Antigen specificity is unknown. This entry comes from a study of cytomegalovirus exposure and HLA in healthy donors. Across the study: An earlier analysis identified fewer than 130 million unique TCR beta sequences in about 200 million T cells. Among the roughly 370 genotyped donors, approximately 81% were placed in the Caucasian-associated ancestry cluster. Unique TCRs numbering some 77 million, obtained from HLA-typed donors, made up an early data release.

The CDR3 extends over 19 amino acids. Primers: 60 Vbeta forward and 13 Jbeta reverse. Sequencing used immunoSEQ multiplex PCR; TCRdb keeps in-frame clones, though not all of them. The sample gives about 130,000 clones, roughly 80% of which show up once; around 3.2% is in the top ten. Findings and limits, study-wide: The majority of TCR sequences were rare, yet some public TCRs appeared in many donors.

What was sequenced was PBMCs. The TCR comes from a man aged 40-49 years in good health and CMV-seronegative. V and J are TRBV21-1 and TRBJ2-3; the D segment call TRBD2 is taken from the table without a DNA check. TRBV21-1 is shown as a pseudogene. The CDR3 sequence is CASSKLGSTSGALEDTQYF. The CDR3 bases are TGTGCCAGCAGCAAACTGGGATCAACTAGCGGGGCCCTGGAAGATACGCAGTATTTT.